This T cell receptor beta chain stems from a study of spatial heterogeneity in lung cancer. Whole-study context: Alpha-chain detections were consistently fewer than beta-chain detections among the sequences. Combinations of a unique TCR and a UMI were tallied in raw reads, and on average each appeared more than ten times.

Every individual TCR cDNA molecule carried its own unique molecular identifier, which allowed correction of PCR and sequencing errors. One entry per CDR3 protein results from TCRdb running MiXCR on the 5' RACE reads. The sample shows tens of thousands of distinct CDR3 sequences, around 12% of them seen only once. Study conclusions and caveats: Tumor TCRs that were ubiquitous and expanded showed up in blood more at resection than follow-up.

This clonotype has more than one count but fewer than ten. Its antigen is not known. Described time point: sample taken at primary tumor resection. Tumor, nontumor lung or frozen PBMC supplied whole RNA, sequenced without sorting. The receptor comes from a male donor with early-stage non-small cell lung cancer. The sample in question was PBMCs, obtained at surgery.

The CDR3 is CSAPSIRETQYF. CDR3 coding DNA: TGCAGTGCACCCTCGATAAGGGAGACCCAGTACTTC. The V gene is TRBV20-1, the J gene TRBJ2-5; D uncertain. Germline CDR1 is DFQATT and CDR2 is SNEGSKA (reference sequence). This CDR3 spans 12 amino acids. V dropped 6 bases and J dropped 5 bases, with 13 bases sitting between them.